This TCR beta chain comes out of a study of regulatory T cells in long-lasting Graves disease. Background on the study: Over-5-year antithyroid drug use with positive TSH receptor antibodies defined persistent Graves' disease in the study.

Time point noted: persistent/refractory GD, antithyroid drugs over 5 years with positive TRAb. PBMCs provided the RNA from which the TCR library was made. CDR3 length equals 16 residues. CDR1 and CDR2 from the germline V gene are SQVTM and ANQGSEA. V was pared by 3 bases and J by 2 bases, with 7 bases of the junction left unmatched. The TCR beta library used iRepertoire HTBI primers with Arm-PCR amplification of CDR3. Per the authors' pipeline: Spanning all samples, the identified segments comprised some 60 TRBV and approximately 15 TRBJ. TCRdb re-called the multiplex PCR reads with MiXCR, one entry per CDR3 protein. It is TCRdb's table, rather than the study itself, that gives the V and J calls and clone size. Found here are 700,000 or so distinct CDR3 sequences, about 30% of them singletons; the top ten hold roughly 46%. About this clonotype: Its antigen is still unknown.

Points from the study as a whole: Gene preferences differed: TRBV28, TRBJ1-2, TRBJ2-5 in persistent cases. Investigators studied peripheral blood only, not thyroid tissue.

This TCR was sampled from a female donor with Graves disease. The chain couples TRBV29-1 to TRBJ2-2; TRBD2 matches 9 bases. The sequencing here drew on peripheral blood mononuclear cells (PBMCs), taken when the disease was refractory, from a patient treated with antithyroid drugs. The chain's CDR3 is CSVEGLAGINTGELFF. The CDR3 DNA sequence: TGCAGCGTTGAGGGGCTAGCGGGAATTAACACCGGGGAGCTGTTTTTT.